This section outlines one T cell receptor (beta chain) sequence together with its context. Per sample, a minimum of 6.5 million PBMCs were isolated. This sample was taken from a study of blood T cells in healthy people across ages. A second PCR, run for about 6 to 11 cycles, used a sample-barcoded 5' primer plus a J-beta primer mix. TCRdb called the 5' RACE reads again in MiXCR, with one record for every CDR3 protein. The table shows 850,000 to 950,000 distinct CDR3 sequences, with around 28% occurring only once. Germline loops: CDR1 SNHLY, CDR2 FYNNEI. CDR3 size: 15 residues. Trimming cost V 3 bases and J 3 bases, with 15 bases left between them.

The sample was blood. The receptor was derived from a woman over 75 in good health. V gene TRBV2 combines with J gene TRBJ2-7; D is unclear. CDR3 in DNA: TGTGCCAGCAGTGACCTGCCGGTTTGGGGCTACGAGCAGTACTTC. The encoded protein is CASSDLPVWGYEQYF.